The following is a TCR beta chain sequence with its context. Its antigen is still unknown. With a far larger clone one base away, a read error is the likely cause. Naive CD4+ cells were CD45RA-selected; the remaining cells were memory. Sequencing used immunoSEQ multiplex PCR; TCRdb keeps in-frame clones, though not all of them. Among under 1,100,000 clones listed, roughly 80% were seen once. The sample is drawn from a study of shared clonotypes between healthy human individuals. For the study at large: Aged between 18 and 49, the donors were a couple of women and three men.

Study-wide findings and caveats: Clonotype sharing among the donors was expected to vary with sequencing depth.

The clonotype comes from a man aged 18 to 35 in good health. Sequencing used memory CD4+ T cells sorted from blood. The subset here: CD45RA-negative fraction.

The chain's CDR3 is CVWSVMGGFNYGYTF. The CDR3 DNA reads TGTGTCTGGAGTGTAATGGGGGGGTTTAACTATGGCTACACCTTC. The V gene is TRBV30, the J gene TRBJ1-2; D might be TRBD1 (5 bases). There are 15 residues in the CDR3. The germline V gene encodes CDR1 GTSNPN and CDR2 SVGIG (reference sequence).